These T cell receptor beta chains were read from a single sample in a study of T cell responses to AZD1222 COVID-19 vaccine. The table came from immunoSEQ multiplex PCR; TCRdb's copy has only in-frame clones and leaves some out. The sample holds approximately 65,000 clones, around 83% seen once. The input for sequencing was peripheral blood, taken on day 0 of AZD1222 vaccination. These receptor sequences come from an adult in good health. Each CDR3 is given without its conserved first and last residue. The order of the fields is V gene, J gene, D gene, CDR3 protein. The D gene is left open where the match is weak.

>TRBV19|TRBJ1-5|-
ASSTPGIGNQPQH
>TRBV2|TRBJ1-2|-
ASTGRYGYT
>TRBV5-1|TRBJ2-3|TRBD2
ASSTAAGGLVTQY
>TRBV21-1|TRBJ2-5|-
ASSNFDALLFQETQY
>TRBV3-1/TRBV3-2|TRBJ1-2|TRBD1
ASSSQRGQGKSYT
>TRBV7-2|TRBJ2-3|-
ASSPSQVAADTQY
>TRBV5-4|TRBJ2-7|-
ASSYRGSTYEQY
>TRBV30|TRBJ1-1|TRBD1
AWMTGGAYTEAF
>TRBV1|TRBJ2-5|-
TSSQRSGGPIAETQY
>TRBV7-9|TRBJ1-1|-
ASSQGHQNTEAF
>TRBV12-5|TRBJ1-5|-
ASGFGSNQPQH
>TRBV27|TRBJ2-1|-
ASSPFEYLSEQF
>TRBV12-5|TRBJ2-1|-
ASGLVFGGTNEQF
>TRBV18|TRBJ1-2|-
ASSSINYGYT
>TRBV19|TRBJ2-1|TRBD2
ASRLAGDNEQF
>TRBV18|TRBJ2-2|TRBD2
ASSLTSADTGELF
>TRBV28|TRBJ1-2|-
ASSLIGGGLGGYT
>TRBV7-2|TRBJ1-3|-
ASSLTPSSGNTIY
>TRBV7-8|TRBJ1-2|-
ASSLVTETNYGYT
>TRBV6-5|TRBJ1-2|-
ASTPSTENYGYT
>TRBV5-1|TRBJ1-2|TRBD1
ASSFLQGANGYT
>TRBV29-1|TRBJ2-7|TRBD2
SVGTSGGRSEQY
>TRBV7-8|TRBJ2-2|TRBD2
ASSLAPTVGLAGGGTGELF
>TRBV7-2|TRBJ2-1|-
ASSPQDGRSYYNEQF
>TRBV20-1|TRBJ1-4|-
SASLGIGEKLF
>TRBV7-2|TRBJ1-5|-
ASSPPTMKSNQPQH